This T cell receptor (beta chain) was captured by sequencing in a study of blood T cell repertoires in COVID-19. The overall study: The samples span acute and convalescent COVID-19 from the United States, Italy and Spain. T cells, B-cell-depleted T cells, or PBMCs provided the cDNA or gDNA that served as material.

CDR1 is KGHSH, CDR2 LQKENI, per germline. J was trimmed by 3 bases and V by 5 bases; bases with no gene match: 3. The CDR3 has 13 amino acids. Data came from immunoSEQ multiplex PCR; TCRdb stores just in-frame clones and leaves some out. The sample has 150,000 or so clones; 75% to 90% are singletons. The V gene is TRBV18, the J gene TRBJ2-5, with 7 bases lining up with TRBD2. This TCR was sampled from a man younger than 35 with COVID-19, enrolled during active disease. The sequenced sample consisted of peripheral blood. The CDR3 DNA reads TGTGCCAGCTCAGCTAGCGGCAAAGAGACCCAGTACTTC. Protein sequence: CASSASGKETQYF.